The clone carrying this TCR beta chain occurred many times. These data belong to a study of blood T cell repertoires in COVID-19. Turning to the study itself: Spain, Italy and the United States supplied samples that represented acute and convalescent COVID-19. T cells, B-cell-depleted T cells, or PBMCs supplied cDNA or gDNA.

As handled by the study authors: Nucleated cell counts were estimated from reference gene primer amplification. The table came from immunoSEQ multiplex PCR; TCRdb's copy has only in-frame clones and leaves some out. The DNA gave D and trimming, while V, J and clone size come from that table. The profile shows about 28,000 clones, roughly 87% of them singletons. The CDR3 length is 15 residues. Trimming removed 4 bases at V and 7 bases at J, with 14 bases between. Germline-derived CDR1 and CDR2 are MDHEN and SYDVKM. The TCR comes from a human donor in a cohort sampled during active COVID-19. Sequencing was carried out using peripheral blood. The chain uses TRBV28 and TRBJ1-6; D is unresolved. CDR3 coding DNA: TGTGCCAGCAGTTATTGGCGAGGAGACAATTCACCCCTCCACTTT. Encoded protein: CASSYWRGDNSPLHF.